The rows below give T cell receptor beta chains drawn from one sample of a study of blood T cell repertoires in COVID-19. The table came from immunoSEQ multiplex PCR; TCRdb's copy has only in-frame clones and leaves some out. Among 35,000 to 45,000 clones listed, approximately 90% were seen once. Sequenced material: peripheral blood. Receptors originate from a man aged 50-59 years with COVID-19, enrolled during active disease. CDR3s include the opening cysteine and the closing phenylalanine or tryptophan. D genes are given only for firm matches. Clone size, where shown, is once, few, many, or a class for clones that have expanded.

size,J,V,D,DNA,CDR3
.,TRBJ2-1,TRBV9,TRBD2,TGTGCCAGCAGCGAATCGCCGGGGCTAGCGGGAGACAATGAGCAGTTCTTC,CASSESPGLAGDNEQFF
.,TRBJ2-1,TRBV29-1,TRBD2,TGCAGCGTTGGGGGTCTAGCGGGTATCACGGCCCGTCACAATGAGCAGTTCTTC,CSVGGLAGITARHNEQFF
.,TRBJ2-5,TRBV11-3,TRBD2,TGTGCCAGCAGCTCCGGTAGGACTAGCGGGGCAAAAGAGACCCAGTACTTC,CASSSGRTSGAKETQYF
.,TRBJ2-7,TRBV19,TRBD2,TGTGCCAGTAGTGGGACGCCTGGGACTAGGGAAGGGTCCTACGAGCAGTACTTC,CASSGTPGTREGSYEQYF
.,TRBJ1-3,TRBV14,.,TGTGCCAGCAGCCAAGATCGGGAGTCTACGGGGAGGCGCGGAAACACCATATATTTT,CASSQDRESTGRRGNTIYF
once,TRBJ2-7,TRBV6-2/TRBV6-3,TRBD2,TGTGCCAGCAGCAGCCCCGGACTAGCGGGAGCCTACGAGCAGTACTTC,CASSSPGLAGAYEQYF
.,TRBJ2-3,TRBV29-1,.,TGCAGCGGTAAGCGGTCTAGCACAGATACGCAGTATTTT,CSGKRSSTDTQYF
.,TRBJ1-1,TRBV19,TRBD1,TGTGCCAGCCGAGGGACAGGGAGGGACACTGAAGCTTTCTTT,CASRGTGRDTEAFF
.,TRBJ2-1,TRBV30,TRBD2,TGTGCCTGGAGTGGCGGGGGACGCTACAATGAGCAGTTCTTC,CAWSGGGRYNEQFF
.,TRBJ1-5,TRBV15,.,TGTGCCACCAGCAGAGAAAGGGGGAATCAGCCCCAGCATTTT,CATSRERGNQPQHF
.,TRBJ1-3,TRBV10-3,.,TGTGCCATCAGTGAGCAGGTCACCTTCTCTGGAAACACCATATATTTT,CAISEQVTFSGNTIYF
.,TRBJ1-3,TRBV7-8,.,TGTGCCAGCAGCTTAGTGGGGGCCGATTCTGGAAACACCATATATTTT,CASSLVGADSGNTIYF
.,TRBJ1-1,TRBV9,TRBD1,TGTGCCAGCAGCCCAACAGGGGCGGGGACTGAAGCTTTCTTT,CASSPTGAGTEAFF
.,TRBJ2-7,TRBV4-2,TRBD2,TGTGCCAGCAGCCACGCTACTAGCGGGAGGGCCCACGAGCAGTACTTC,CASSHATSGRAHEQYF
.,TRBJ2-5,TRBV7-9,TRBD2,TGTGCCAGCAGCTTAGTAACGGGAGGAGAGACCCAGTACTTC,CASSLVTGGETQYF
.,TRBJ2-7,TRBV14,TRBD2,TGTGCCAGCAGGGGTAGCGGGAGCTACGAGCAGTACTTC,CASRGSGSYEQYF
.,TRBJ1-2,TRBV7-9,TRBD1,TGTGCCAGCAGTGAAACTGTTTGGGACAGGGCGAACTATGGCTACACCTTC,CASSETVWDRANYGYTF
.,TRBJ1-2,TRBV19,TRBD1,TGTGCCAGTAGTACCCGAACCGGGACAGACAAAAATAACTATGGCTACACCTTC,CASSTRTGTDKNNYGYTF
.,TRBJ1-2,TRBV21-1,.,TGTGCCAGCAGCAAAGACCGGGAGCGAAACTATGGCTACACCTTC,CASSKDRERNYGYTF
.,TRBJ2-5,TRBV28,.,TGTGCCAGCAGCGCACCTAGGACCCAGTACTTC,CASSAPRTQYF
.,TRBJ2-1,TRBV19,TRBD2,TGTGCCAGTAGTAAGGGTAATAGCGGGACCCGGGATGAGCAGTTCTTC,CASSKGNSGTRDEQFF
.,TRBJ2-3,TRBV6-4,TRBD2,TGTGCCAGCAGTGGACTAGCTGGCACAGATACGCAGTATTTT,CASSGLAGTDTQYF
.,TRBJ1-3,TRBV12-5,TRBD1,TGTGCTAGTGGTTTGGTCCTCCCGGGACAGGAATACTCTGGAAACACCATATATTTT,CASGLVLPGQEYSGNTIYF
.,TRBJ2-7,TRBV7-7,.,TGTGCCAGCAGCTTAGCGGAGGGGCAAGGAGGGGAGCAGTACTTC,CASSLAEGQGGEQYF
.,TRBJ1-6,TRBV3-1/TRBV3-2,.,TGTGCCAGCAGCCTCCAGGGATTAGGGAATTCACCCCTCCACTTT,CASSLQGLGNSPLHF
.,TRBJ1-1,TRBV19,.,TGTGCCAGTAGTATAGGGGCGTTGACTGAAGCTTTCTTT,CASSIGALTEAFF
once,TRBJ1-1,TRBV7-2,TRBD1,TGTGCCAGCAGCCGTCCCCGGGACAGGGAAACCATGAACACTGAAGCTTTCTTT,CASSRPRDRETMNTEAFF
.,TRBJ2-1,TRBV9,TRBD1,TGTGCCAGCAGCCCCCGACAGGGGACCTACAATGAGCAGTTCTTC,CASSPRQGTYNEQFF
.,TRBJ1-1,TRBV6-5,.,TGTGCCAGCAGGACACAAAACACTGAAGCTTTCTTT,CASRTQNTEAFF
.,TRBJ2-7,TRBV19,TRBD2,TGTGCCAGTAGTATTCCGGGACTAGCAGGCGAGCAGTACTTC,CASSIPGLAGEQYF
few,TRBJ1-6,TRBV27,.,TGTGCCAGCAGTCGAAGACATACCGATAATTCACCCCTCCACTTT,CASSRRHTDNSPLHF
.,TRBJ2-5,TRBV4-1,TRBD2,TGCGCCAGCAGCCAACTGAGACTAGCGGGGCAAGAGACCCAGTACTTC,CASSQLRLAGQETQYF
few,TRBJ2-7,TRBV5-1,.,TGCGCCAGCAGCCTCACAGGAACCTACGAGCAGTACTTC,CASSLTGTYEQYF
.,TRBJ2-7,TRBV4-1,TRBD2,TGCGCCAGCAGCCAAGATTGGACCCCGGGACTACCCCACTACGAGCAGTACTTC,CASSQDWTPGLPHYEQYF
.,TRBJ1-4,TRBV2,.,TGTGCCAGCAGAGGAGGACAGTATATGTTTTTT,CASRGGQYMFF
.,TRBJ1-4,TRBV28,.,TGTGCCAGCAGCCGGGGGGGGTTTGATGGTGAAAAACTGTTTTTT,CASSRGGFDGEKLFF
few,TRBJ2-1,TRBV7-8,.,TGTGCCAGCAGCTTACTAGCGCCCATTTCTCGGGAGCAGTTCTTC,CASSLLAPISREQFF
.,TRBJ2-7,TRBV28,.,TGTGCCAGCAGTTCGGTAGGAGGGACCGACGAGCAGTACTTC,CASSSVGGTDEQYF
once,TRBJ2-3,TRBV19,TRBD2,TGTGCCAGTAGTACTAGCGGGAGTAGCACAGATACGCAGTATTTT,CASSTSGSSTDTQYF
.,TRBJ1-1,TRBV7-3,.,TGTGCCAGCAGCTTCAGCGGGAACACTGAAGCTTTCTTT,CASSFSGNTEAFF